This entry describes one T cell receptor beta chain. At one of its ends the junction is not consistent with the germline gene, which may arise from a read error. Clones were read by immunoSEQ multiplex PCR, and TCRdb kept only the in-frame ones, dropping some. Seen here are about 42,000 clones, 80% to 90% observed once, and the top ten hold under 5.5%. These data are taken from a study of OX40 agonist ivuxolimab in advanced cancers. Study as a whole: As their treatment, patients were administered ivuxolimab, an agonistic anti-OX40 (CD134) antibody.

The CDR3 sequence is 13 residues long. Germline lookup yields CDR1 SSHAT and CDR2 FNYEAQ (reference sequence). Prior autoimmune disease or systemic immunosuppression barred patients. Baseline was the first blood sampling point, followed by cycle 4 day 1 and cycle 7 day 1. This sequence was found in an adult with an advanced solid tumor such as melanoma, head and neck, liver or kidney cancer. V and J are TRBV7-7 and TRBJ2-1; TRBD2 might be the D (5 bases). Specimen: CD4+ or CD8+ T cells sorted from blood, collected in a trial of the OX40 agonist ivuxolimab. This CDR3 reads CASSPQLEGEQFF. CDR3 coding DNA: TGTGCTAGCAGTCCACAGCTCGAGGGAGAGCAGTTCTTC.